A selection of T cell receptor beta chains follows, all from one sample in a study of blood T cells in healthy people across ages. Each CDR3 protein is one row after TCRdb ran MiXCR on the 5' RACE reads. This table has over a million distinct CDR3 sequences, approximately 59% appearing once. Sequenced: blood. These receptors came from a man aged 18 to 35 in good health. Both conserved end residues are part of each CDR3. A D gene is named only where the DNA matches it firmly. Clone size is stated in some rows and not others, as once, few, many or a class when expanded.

v_call	clone_size	j_call	d_call	cdr3_nt	cdr3_aa
TRBV7-9	.	TRBJ1-1	TRBD1	TGTCCCAGCAGCTTAGCGAGGGACAGGTCCACTGAAGCTTTCTTT	CPSSLARDRSTEAFF
TRBV7-9	.	TRBJ2-1	TRBD2	TGTGCCAGCAGCTCATCCCCTCACTGGGGGGGAGTAAATGAGCAGTTCTTC	CASSSSPHWGGVNEQFF
TRBV27	.	TRBJ1-6	.	TGTGCCAGCACTAGGGGGATCTCCTATAATTCACCCCTCCACTTT	CASTRGISYNSPLHF
TRBV12-3/TRBV12-4	.	TRBJ1-2	TRBD1	TGTGCCAGCAGTTTATCCCCGACAGGGAACTATGGCTACACCTTC	CASSLSPTGNYGYTF
TRBV12-3/TRBV12-4	.	TRBJ1-2	.	TGTGCCAGCAGTTACCCAGGGTCGGTCCACTATGGCTACACCTTC	CASSYPGSVHYGYTF
TRBV7-2	.	TRBJ1-1	.	TGTGCCAGCAGCTTAGCGCAAGGGGCGTCTACTGAAGCTTTCTTT	CASSLAQGASTEAFF
TRBV5-1	.	TRBJ1-4	TRBD1	TGCGCCAGCCGCCGGACAGGGGGCGGTGAAAAACTGTTTTTT	CASRRTGGGEKLFF
TRBV2	.	TRBJ1-5	.	TGTGCCAGCAGTGACGGGGGTTTCAGCAATCAGCCCCAGCATTTT	CASSDGGFSNQPQHF
TRBV29-1	.	TRBJ1-3	.	TGCAGCGTTGAGACGGGAGGCGCTGGAAACACCATATATTTT	CSVETGGAGNTIYF
TRBV20-1	.	TRBJ2-3	TRBD2	TGCAGTGCCGCGCCCGGACTAGCGGGAGTTGGGGATACGCAGTATTTT	CSAAPGLAGVGDTQYF
TRBV4-2	.	TRBJ1-6	.	TGTGCCAGCAGCCAAGATTCAGGCTCCTATAATTCACCCCTCCACTTT	CASSQDSGSYNSPLHF
TRBV6-2/TRBV6-3	.	TRBJ1-5	.	TGTGCCACAATCGGTCCTGAGGTAAATCAGCCCCAGCATTTT	CATIGPEVNQPQHF
TRBV11-2	few	TRBJ1-1	.	TGTGCCAGCAGCCTTACAGGGAGGACTGAAGCTTTCTTT	CASSLTGRTEAFF
TRBV20-1	few	TRBJ2-5	TRBD1	TGCAGTGCTAGAGGACAGGGCATTCGAGAGACCCAGTACTTC	CSARGQGIRETQYF
TRBV9	.	TRBJ2-3	.	TGTGCCAGCAGCGTCTCAGCTACAGATACGCAGTATTTT	CASSVSATDTQYF
TRBV4-3	few	TRBJ2-7	.	TGCGCCAGCAGCCAAGATCGATGGGCTGCGGGCTACGAGCAGTACTTC	CASSQDRWAAGYEQYF
TRBV28	.	TRBJ1-5	.	TGTGCCAGCAGCTCATATCGCAATCAGCCCCAGCATTTT	CASSSYRNQPQHF
TRBV4-2	once	TRBJ1-3	TRBD1	TGTGCCAGCAGCGGCGGGACAGCTGGAAACACCATATATTTT	CASSGGTAGNTIYF
TRBV7-8	once	TRBJ2-2	TRBD2	TGTGCCAGCAGCTTACCAGCGGGAGTTGGCACCGGGGAGCTGTTTTTT	CASSLPAGVGTGELFF
TRBV20-1	.	TRBJ2-5	TRBD2	TGCAGTGCTAGCCTACTAGCGGGCTCGACCCAGTACTTC	CSASLLAGSTQYF
TRBV6-5	.	TRBJ2-6	.	TGTGCCAGCAGTTACACCCAATCCGATGGGGCCAACGTCCTGACTTTC	CASSYTQSDGANVLTF
TRBV11-2	.	TRBJ2-1	.	TGTGCCAGCAGGCCCTCCGCGGTGGAGCAGTTCTTC	CASRPSAVEQFF
TRBV18	.	TRBJ1-2	TRBD1	TGTGCCAGCTCTTCGACAGGGGTGGATGGCTACACCTTC	CASSSTGVDGYTF
TRBV15	.	TRBJ2-1	TRBD1	TGTGCCACCAGCAGAACGACCCCCAGGACAGGAATAAATGAGCAGTTCTTC	CATSRTTPRTGINEQFF
TRBV4-2	.	TRBJ1-2	.	TGTGCCAGCAGCCAAGGGACACGTTATGGCTACACCTTC	CASSQGTRYGYTF
TRBV7-9	.	TRBJ2-1	TRBD2	TGTGCCAGCAGCCGAACCGAAGCGGGAGGACTGTACAATGAGCAGTTCTTC	CASSRTEAGGLYNEQFF
TRBV25-1	few	TRBJ1-1	.	TGTGCCAGCAGCCATTTAGACGGTACTGAAGCTTTCTTT	CASSHLDGTEAFF
TRBV3-1	once	TRBJ1-4	.	TGTGCCAGCAGCCAAGTGGCCGGGCGGGGTGAAAAACTGTTTTTT	CASSQVAGRGEKLFF
TRBV10-3	.	TRBJ1-5	.	TGTGCCATCAGTGAGCCGGGACAACTCCATCAGCCCCAGCATTTT	CAISEPGQLHQPQHF
TRBV7-9	.	TRBJ1-5	TRBD1	TGTGCCAGCAGCTCTTCAGACAGGGTCAATCAGCCCCAGCATTTT	CASSSSDRVNQPQHF
TRBV20-1	.	TRBJ2-4	.	TGCAGTGCTATCCTTCGACAGGCCGGAAACATTCAGTACTTC	CSAILRQAGNIQYF
TRBV7-2	.	TRBJ1-5	.	TGTGCCAGCAGCCCAGCGGCAGGCTTCTATAGCAATCAGCCCCAGCATTTT	CASSPAAGFYSNQPQHF
TRBV7-2	once	TRBJ2-5	.	TGTGCCAGCGGGGACTCAGGAGTGGAGACCCAGTACTTC	CASGDSGVETQYF
TRBV7-2	.	TRBJ1-1	.	TGTGCCAGCAGCTTAGTTCAAACTGAAGCTTTCTTT	CASSLVQTEAFF
TRBV5-5	few	TRBJ1-1	.	TGTGCCAGCAGCTTGGGTAGACACCCCAACACTGAAGCTTTCTTT	CASSLGRHPNTEAFF
TRBV12-3/TRBV12-4	few	TRBJ1-2	.	TGTGCCAGCAGTCCCGACGGTGCTTGGGGTGGCTACACCTTC	CASSPDGAWGGYTF
TRBV29-1	few	TRBJ1-2	.	TGCAGCCTGGGGTGGGACTATGGCTACACCTTC	CSLGWDYGYTF
TRBV2	once	TRBJ1-6	TRBD1	TGTGCCAGCAGTGAAAGGACAGGGGGATCTCCCCTCCACTTT	CASSERTGGSPLHF
TRBV20-1	few	TRBJ2-6	.	TGCAGTGGACTGGATTCTGGGGCCAACGTCCTGACTTTC	CSGLDSGANVLTF
TRBV30	.	TRBJ2-5	TRBD1	TGTGCCTGGAGTCCGAAGGACAGGCGGTACTTC	CAWSPKDRRYF
TRBV18	.	TRBJ2-1	.	TGTGCCAGCTCACCAACTTGGGGGAGCGACAGCAATGAGCAGTTCTTC	CASSPTWGSDSNEQFF
TRBV5-5	.	TRBJ1-2	.	TGTGCCAGCAGCCCTCCCGAGGAGAACTATGGCTACACCTTC	CASSPPEENYGYTF
TRBV21-1	.	TRBJ2-7	.	TGTGCCAGCAGCAAGAGCGGACCTGGCTCCTACGAGCAGTACTTC	CASSKSGPGSYEQYF
TRBV20-1	once	TRBJ1-2	TRBD1	TGCAGTGCCTCCGGGACAGCCTCAGGAGGCTACACCTTC	CSASGTASGGYTF
TRBV20-1	.	TRBJ1-1	.	TGCAGTGGGTTAATCCGGGACATAATGAACACTGAAGCTTTCTTT	CSGLIRDIMNTEAFF
TRBV7-9	.	TRBJ2-7	TRBD1	TGTGCCAGCAGCCGCGGGGACAGGAGCTCCTACGAGCAGTACTTC	CASSRGDRSSYEQYF
TRBV6-5	.	TRBJ1-1	.	TGTGCCAGCCAACTAAGGGGGAACACTGAAGCTTTCTTT	CASQLRGNTEAFF
TRBV6-1	.	TRBJ2-5	.	TGTGCCAGCAGCGCTGGTAGCAGTGAGGCCCAGTACTTC	CASSAGSSEAQYF
TRBV6-2/TRBV6-3	.	TRBJ2-7	TRBD2	TGTGCCAGCAGAAGCCCGGGACTAGCGGGGGGATTTATCTACGAGCAGTACTTC	CASRSPGLAGGFIYEQYF
TRBV25-1	few	TRBJ1-2	TRBD1	TGTGCCAGCAGTGATCGGACAGGGGGCGATGGCTACACCTTC	CASSDRTGGDGYTF
TRBV7-6	.	TRBJ1-6	TRBD1	TGTGCCAGCAGCTCCCAGACGACAGGGAGTGATTCACCCCTCCACTTT	CASSSQTTGSDSPLHF
TRBV6-5	.	TRBJ2-7	.	TGTGCCAGCAGTTACTCGACTCCCCCGCTTCGTACACCACCGTACGAGCAGTACTTC	CASSYSTPPLRTPPYEQYF
TRBV25-1	.	TRBJ2-7	.	TGTGCCAGCAGCCAGGGAGGCTGGGACGAGCAGTACTTC	CASSQGGWDEQYF
TRBV6-2/TRBV6-3	.	TRBJ2-1	.	TGTGCCAGCAGTTCCTTAGGTGGGGCATCCTACAATGAGCAGTTCTTC	CASSSLGGASYNEQFF